This T cell receptor beta chain is drawn from a study of T cell responses to AZD1222 COVID-19 vaccine. This clone occurred once. What it binds is unknown. TCRdb's table, derived via immunoSEQ multiplex PCR, lists solely in-frame clones and lacks some. The table records 55,000 to 65,000 clones, 89% of them present only once. Second-dose groups at about 4 or about 12 weeks were pooled. Germline lookup yields CDR1 LNHDA and CDR2 SQIVND (reference sequence). The CDR3 runs 14 residues. Unmatched junction bases numbered 3, after V lost 5 bases and J lost 6 bases. Overall study results and limits: Samples come after the peak T cell response, not at day 14. Females outnumbered males among donors, who were mostly white British; clonal diversity was possibly underestimated. Regions left unmutated in variants are reportedly the target of nearly half of spike-specific TCRs.

This specimen consisted of peripheral blood, obtained 28 days after the second AZD1222 dose. The clonotype comes from an adult who received the AZD1222 COVID-19 vaccine. The J gene is TRBJ2-2, the V gene TRBV19, with 10 positions matching TRBD1. In nucleotides, the CDR3 is TGTGCCAGTAGTCCTGGGACAGGGGCCGGGGAGCTGTTTTTT. Translated, it gives CASSPGTGAGELFF.